Below are 21 T cell receptor beta chains sequenced from a single sample in a study of T cells expressing NK-cell markers. TCRdb processed the 5' RACE reads again and assigns one entry to each CDR3 protein, with no DNA. Here the sample table reports roughly 420,000 distinct CDR3 sequences. The sample consisted of blood T cells: a sorted CD56 or NKG2C T cell subset, CD4+ or CD8+ T cells, or bulk PBMC T cells (not recorded which). The origin of the receptors is a woman aged 18-70 years in good health.

The chain uses TRBV5-1 and TRBJ2-6; TCRdb indicates TRBD1, and absent DNA this call remains unverified. Germline V CDR1 and CDR2: SGHRS, YFSETQ. The CDR3 is 17 amino acids. CDR3 in amino acids: CASSPGHQAPGANVLTF. The full variable domain, rest sourced from reference TRBV5-1 and TRBJ2-6, is KAGVTQTPRYLIKTRGQQVTLSCSPISGHRSVSWYQQTPGQGLQFLFEYFSETQRNKGNFPGRFSGRQFSNSRSEMNVSTLELGDSALYLCASSPGHQAPGANVLTFGAGSRLTVL.

The rearrangement uses TRBV27 and TRBJ2-1. CDR3 length equals 14 residues. Germline CDR1 is MNHEY and CDR2 is SMNVEV (reference sequence). CDR3 amino acids: CASSITASYNEQFF.

The chain carries TRBV5-1 and TRBJ2-7; TCRdb gives TRBD1 as the D gene, but with no DNA this cannot be confirmed. The CDR3 is 14 amino acids. The germline gives CDR1 SGHRS, CDR2 YFSETQ. CDR3 amino acids: CASSASGPLYEQYF.

The CDR3 reads CASSYQENTGELFF. This sequence joins TRBV6-2 or TRBV6-3 and TRBJ2-2. This CDR3 comprises 14 residues. Germline loops: CDR1 MNHEY, CDR2 SVGEGT.

The V call is TRBV24-1, the J call TRBJ2-3; the D call from TCRdb, TRBD1, cannot be confirmed without DNA. This CDR3 has 14 amino acids. Looked up from germline, CDR1 is KGHDR and CDR2 is SFDVKD. The CDR3 is CAVSSSGVTDTQYF.

The V call is TRBV11-2, the J call TRBJ2-1; absent DNA, TCRdb's TRBD1 call cannot be checked. The CDR3 is 17 amino acids. The germline gives CDR1 SGHAT, CDR2 FQNNGV. The CDR3 loop is CASSLESLARSYNEQFF.

V and J are TRBV4-3 and TRBJ1-4. Germline values: CDR1 LGHNA, CDR2 YSLEER. The CDR3 contains 16 residues. CDR3 sequence reads: CASSQDGVFFKEKLFF.

Here the CDR3 reads CASSFFGVGTEAFF. The V call is TRBV7-9, the J call TRBJ1-1. The CDR3 length is 14 residues. Per the germline V gene, CDR1 is SEHNR and CDR2 is FQNEAQ (reference sequence).

The rearrangement joins TRBV9 to TRBJ1-1. The CDR3 consists of 15 residues. Germline values: CDR1 SGDLS, CDR2 YYNGEE. The CDR3 loop reads CASSVEVTPNTEAFF.

This chain joins TRBV20-1 and TRBJ2-1; TCRdb designates TRBD1, a call that cannot be tested without DNA. The germline V gene has CDR1 DFQATT and CDR2 SNEGSKA (reference sequence). The CDR3 totals 16 residues. CDR3 sequence reads: CSARAPGRRRRNEQFF.

The chain couples TRBV20-1 to TRBJ1-6. In germline, CDR1 is DFQATT, CDR2 SNEGSKA (reference sequence). The CDR3 totals 13 residues. The CDR3 protein is CRAGGTYNSPLHF.

The genes are TRBV12-3 or TRBV12-4 and TRBJ2-2. The length of the CDR3 is 15 residues. CDR3 in amino acids: CASSFVLGLNGELFF.

This chain links TRBV25-1 with TRBJ2-1; there is no DNA to check the TCRdb D call of TRBD1. CDR3 length: 15 amino acids. Germline lookup yields CDR1 MGHDK and CDR2 SYGVNS. The chain's CDR3 is CASSGVVGGSQEQFF.

This chain links TRBV5-4 with TRBJ1-4; TCRdb reports TRBD1, a call that lacks DNA to check it against. Germline CDR1 is SGHNT and CDR2 is YYREEE (reference sequence). The CDR3 extends over 15 amino acids. The chain's CDR3 is CASSLRGPANEKLFF.

The CDR3 loop reads CASSLATETQYF. The chain links TRBV5-1 to TRBJ2-5. The CDR3 length is 12 residues. The germline V gene encodes CDR1 SGHRS and CDR2 YFSETQ.

CDR3 sequence reads: CATSRDHSSTNYYSTDTQYF. This sequence joins TRBV15 and TRBJ2-3. The CDR3 loop spans 20 amino acids. CDR1 LNHNV and CDR2 YYDKDF come from the germline V gene (reference sequence). The entire variable domain, with the rest obtained from reference TRBV15 and TRBJ2-3, is as follows: DAMVIQNPRYQVTQFGKPVTLSCSQTLNHNVMYWYQQKSSQAPKLLFHYYDKDFNNEADTPDNFQSRRPNTSFCFLDIRSPGLGDTAMYLCATSRDHSSTNYYSTDTQYFGPGTRLTVL.

The V and J genes are TRBV12-3 or TRBV12-4 and TRBJ2-3; the D call of TRBD1 rests on TCRdb alone, since no DNA is present to check it. The length of the CDR3 is 13 residues. CDR3 sequence: CASRSGHTDTQYF.

The rearrangement joins TRBV25-1 to TRBJ1-6; as DNA is missing, the TRBD1 call by TCRdb cannot be tested. The CDR3 totals 15 residues. The V gene's germline CDR1 is MGHDK and CDR2 SYGVNS. The CDR3: CASRSGGTYNSPLHF.

The V call is TRBV20-1, the J call TRBJ2-3; lacking DNA, the TRBD1 call made by TCRdb goes unchecked. The germline gives CDR1 DFQATT, CDR2 SNEGSKA (reference sequence). The CDR3 extends over 15 amino acids. CDR3 region: CSARVRRQGGDTQYF.

The chain joins TRBV7-2 to TRBJ1-3. The CDR3 consists of 14 residues. Germline CDR1 and CDR2: SGHTA and FQGNSA. CDR3 region: CASSPRVGLNTIYF. Complete variable domain (other parts from reference TRBV7-2 and TRBJ1-3): GAGVSQSPSNKVTEKGKDVELRCDPISGHTALYWYRQSLGQGLEFLIYFQGNSAPDKSGLPSDRFSAERTGGSVSTLTIQRTQQEDSAVYLCASSPRVGLNTIYFGEGSWLTVV.

V is TRBV5-1 and J is TRBJ2-5. CDR1 and CDR2 (germline): SGHRS, YFSETQ. This CDR3 contains 15 residues. The CDR3 protein is CASSFSDPLTETQYF.